This T cell receptor beta chain was recovered during a study of T-cell memory formation after mild COVID-19. For this clonotype: Antigen: not known.

This CDR3 has 17 amino acids. Looked up from germline, CDR1 is LNHNV and CDR2 is YYDKDF (reference sequence). The ends were cut back, 1 base at V and 4 bases at J, with 19 bases in the middle. Broader study findings: SARS-CoV-2 specificity was not confirmed for second-wave clones peaking on day 37. Researchers report contracting CD4+ clones mostly in CM and EM, with CD8+ clones in EMRA.

After 5'RACE with constant-segment primers, TCR alpha and TCR beta cDNA libraries carrying sample barcodes and UMIs were obtained. One entry per CDR3 protein, called by TCRdb with MiXCR from the 5' RACE reads. The table shows about 560,000 distinct CDR3 sequences, with roughly 21% occurring only once. Sequencing used PBMCs or a T cell subset sorted from them (not recorded which). The receptor was isolated from an adult woman who had mild COVID-19 (a few samples of this study predate the infection). Cell type and time point are not known. The chain carries TRBV15 and TRBJ1-1; tentatively, D is TRBD1 (5 bases). This chain's CDR3 is CATSRVERGGWGTEAFF. The CDR3 region has the DNA TGTGCCACCAGCAGAGTGGAGAGGGGAGGTTGGGGCACTGAAGCTTTCTTT. Filled out from reference TRBV15 and TRBJ1-1, the complete variable domain reads DAMVIQNPRYQVTQFGKPVTLSCSQTLNHNVMYWYQQKSSQAPKLLFHYYDKDFNNEADTPDNFQSRRPNTSFCFLDIRSPGLGDTAMYLCATSRVERGGWGTEAFFGQGTRLTVV.